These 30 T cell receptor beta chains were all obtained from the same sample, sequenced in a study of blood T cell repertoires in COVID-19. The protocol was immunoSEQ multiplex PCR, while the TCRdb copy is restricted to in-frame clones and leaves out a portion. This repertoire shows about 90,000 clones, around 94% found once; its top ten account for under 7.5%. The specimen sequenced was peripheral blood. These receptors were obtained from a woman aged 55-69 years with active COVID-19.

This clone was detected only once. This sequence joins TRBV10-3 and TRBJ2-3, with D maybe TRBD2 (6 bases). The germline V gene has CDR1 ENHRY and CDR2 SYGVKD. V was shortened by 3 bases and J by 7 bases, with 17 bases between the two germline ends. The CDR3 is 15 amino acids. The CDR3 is CAISELLRDAYTQYF. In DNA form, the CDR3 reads TGTGCCATCAGTGAACTACTGCGGGATGCGTATACGCAGTATTTT.

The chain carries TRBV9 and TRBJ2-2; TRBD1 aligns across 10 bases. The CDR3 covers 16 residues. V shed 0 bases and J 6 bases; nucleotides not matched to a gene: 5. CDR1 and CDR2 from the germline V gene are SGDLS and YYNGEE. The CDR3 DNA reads TGTGCCAGCAGCGTAGTATGGACAGGGGGTTCCGGGGAGCTGTTTTTT. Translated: CASSVVWTGGSGELFF.

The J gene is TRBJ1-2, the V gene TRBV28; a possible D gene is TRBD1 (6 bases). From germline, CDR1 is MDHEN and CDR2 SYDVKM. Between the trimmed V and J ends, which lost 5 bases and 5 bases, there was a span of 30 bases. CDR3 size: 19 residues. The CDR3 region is CASSGGRGRGSWGGYGYTF. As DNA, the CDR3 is TGTGCCAGCAGTGGAGGCCGCGGCAGGGGCTCATGGGGGGGATATGGCTACACCTTC.

Here the CDR3 reads CASSPKTSVYNEQFF. CDR3 coding DNA: TGTGCCAGCTCACCGAAGACTAGCGTTTACAATGAGCAGTTCTTC. This chain uses TRBV18 with TRBJ2-1; TRBD2 aligns across 8 bases. This CDR3 has 15 amino acids. V shed 3 bases, J shed 4 bases, and the junction held 5 bases outside the gene matches. Germline V gene data show CDR1 as KGHSH and CDR2 as LQKENI.

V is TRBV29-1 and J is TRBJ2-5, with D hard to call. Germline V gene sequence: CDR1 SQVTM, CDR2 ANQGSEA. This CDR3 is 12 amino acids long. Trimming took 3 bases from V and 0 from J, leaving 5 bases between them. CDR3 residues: CSVDANQETQYF. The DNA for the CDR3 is TGCAGCGTTGACGCGAACCAAGAGACCCAGTACTTC.

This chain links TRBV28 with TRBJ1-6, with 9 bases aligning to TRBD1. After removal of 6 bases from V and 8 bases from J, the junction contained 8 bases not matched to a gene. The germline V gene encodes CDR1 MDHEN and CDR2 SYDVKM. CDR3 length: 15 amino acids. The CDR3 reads CASRSTGQGHSPLHF. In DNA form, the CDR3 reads TGTGCCAGCAGGTCCACGGGACAGGGACATTCACCCCTCCACTTT.

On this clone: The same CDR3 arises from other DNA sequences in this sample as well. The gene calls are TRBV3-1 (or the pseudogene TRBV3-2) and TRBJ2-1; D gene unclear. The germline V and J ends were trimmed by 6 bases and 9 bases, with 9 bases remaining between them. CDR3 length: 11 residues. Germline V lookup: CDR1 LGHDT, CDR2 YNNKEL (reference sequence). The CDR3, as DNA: TGTGCCAGCAGGCTAGACGCTGAGCAGTTCTTC. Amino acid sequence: CASRLDAEQFF.

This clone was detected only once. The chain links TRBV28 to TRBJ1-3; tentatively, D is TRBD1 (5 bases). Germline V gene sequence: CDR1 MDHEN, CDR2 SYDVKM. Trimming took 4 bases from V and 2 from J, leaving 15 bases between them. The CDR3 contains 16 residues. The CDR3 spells CASSSWGGPPGNTIYF. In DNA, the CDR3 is TGTGCCAGCAGTTCCTGGGGGGGTCCTCCTGGAAACACCATATATTTT.

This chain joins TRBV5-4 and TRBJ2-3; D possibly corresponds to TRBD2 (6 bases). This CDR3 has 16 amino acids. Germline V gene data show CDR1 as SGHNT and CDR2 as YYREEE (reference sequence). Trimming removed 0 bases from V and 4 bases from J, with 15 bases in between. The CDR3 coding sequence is TGTGCCAGCAGCTTGGGGGCGGGACGGTCGGCAGATACGCAGTATTTT. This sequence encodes CASSLGAGRSADTQYF.

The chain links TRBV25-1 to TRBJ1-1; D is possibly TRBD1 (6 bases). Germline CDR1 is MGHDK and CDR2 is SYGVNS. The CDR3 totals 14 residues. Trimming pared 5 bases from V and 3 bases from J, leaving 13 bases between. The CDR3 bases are TGTGCCAGCAGTAAACGGAGGACAGACACTGAAGCTTTCTTT. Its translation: CASSKRRTDTEAFF.

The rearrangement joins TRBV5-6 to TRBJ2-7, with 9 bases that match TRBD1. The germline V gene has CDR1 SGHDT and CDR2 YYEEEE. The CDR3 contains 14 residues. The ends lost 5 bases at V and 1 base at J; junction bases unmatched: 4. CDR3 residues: CASRAGTGSYEQYF. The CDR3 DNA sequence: TGTGCCAGCAGGGCCGGGACAGGGTCCTACGAGCAGTACTTC.

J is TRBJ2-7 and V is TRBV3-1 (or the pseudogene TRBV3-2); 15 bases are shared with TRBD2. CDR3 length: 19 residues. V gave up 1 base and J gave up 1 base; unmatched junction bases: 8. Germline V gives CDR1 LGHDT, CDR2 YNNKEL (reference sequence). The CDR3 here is CASSQAPGLAGGRSYEQYF. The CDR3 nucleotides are TGTGCCAGCAGCCAAGCCCCGGGACTAGCGGGAGGTAGGTCCTACGAGCAGTACTTC.

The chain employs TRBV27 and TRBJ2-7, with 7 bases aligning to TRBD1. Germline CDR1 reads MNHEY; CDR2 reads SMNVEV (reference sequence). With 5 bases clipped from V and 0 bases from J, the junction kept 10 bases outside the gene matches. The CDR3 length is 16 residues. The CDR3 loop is CASSPRGSTSSYEQYF. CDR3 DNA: TGTGCCAGCAGTCCCAGGGGGTCAACGAGCTCCTACGAGCAGTACTTC.

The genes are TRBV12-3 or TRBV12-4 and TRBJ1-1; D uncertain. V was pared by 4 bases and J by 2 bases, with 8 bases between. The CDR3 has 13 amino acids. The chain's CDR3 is CASSSGINTEAFF. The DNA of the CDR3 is TGTGCCAGCAGTTCCGGGATTAACACTGAAGCTTTCTTT.

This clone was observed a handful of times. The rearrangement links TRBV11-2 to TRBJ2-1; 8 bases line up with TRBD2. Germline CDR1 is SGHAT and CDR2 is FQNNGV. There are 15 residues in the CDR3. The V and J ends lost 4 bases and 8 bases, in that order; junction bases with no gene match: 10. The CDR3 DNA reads TGTGCCAGCAGCTCACTAGCGGCATTTGGGGATGAGCAGTTCTTC. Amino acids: CASSSLAAFGDEQFF.

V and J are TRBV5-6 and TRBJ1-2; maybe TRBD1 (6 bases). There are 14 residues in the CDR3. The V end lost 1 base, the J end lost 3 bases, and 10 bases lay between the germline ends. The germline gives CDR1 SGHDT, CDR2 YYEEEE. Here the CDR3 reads CASSLTGLDYGYTF. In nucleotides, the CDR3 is TGTGCCAGCAGCTTGACAGGGTTAGACTATGGCTACACCTTC.

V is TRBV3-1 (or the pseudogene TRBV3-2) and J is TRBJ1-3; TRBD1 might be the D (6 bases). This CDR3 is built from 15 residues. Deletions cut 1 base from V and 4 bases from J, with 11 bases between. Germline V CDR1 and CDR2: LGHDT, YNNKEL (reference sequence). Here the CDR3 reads CASSQARTEGNTIYF. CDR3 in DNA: TGTGCCAGCAGCCAAGCCCGGACAGAAGGAAACACCATATATTTT.

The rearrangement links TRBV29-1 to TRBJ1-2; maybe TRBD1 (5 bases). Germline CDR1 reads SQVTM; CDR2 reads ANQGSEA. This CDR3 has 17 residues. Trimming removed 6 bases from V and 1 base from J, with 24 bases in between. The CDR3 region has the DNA TGCAGCGTGGACACACGACACCTGGGCGAGATTAACTATGGCTACACCTTC. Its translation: CSVDTRHLGEINYGYTF. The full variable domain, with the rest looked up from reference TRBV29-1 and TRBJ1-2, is SAVISQKPSRDICQRGTSLTIQCQVDSQVTMMFWYRQQPGQSLTLIATANQGSEATYESGFVIDKFPISRPNLTFSTLTVSNMSPEDSSIYLCSVDTRHLGEINYGYTFGSGTRLTVV.

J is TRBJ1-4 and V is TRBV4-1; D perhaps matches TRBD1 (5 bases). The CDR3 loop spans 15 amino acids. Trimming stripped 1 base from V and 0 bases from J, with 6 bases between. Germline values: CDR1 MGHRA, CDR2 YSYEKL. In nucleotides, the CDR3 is TGCGCCAGCAGCCAAGTACAGGCAACTAATGAAAAACTGTTTTTT. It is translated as CASSQVQATNEKLFF.

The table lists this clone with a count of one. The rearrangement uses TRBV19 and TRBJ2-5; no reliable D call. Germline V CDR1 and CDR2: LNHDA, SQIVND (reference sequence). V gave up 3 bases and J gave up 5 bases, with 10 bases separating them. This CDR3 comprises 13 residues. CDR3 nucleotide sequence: TGTGCCAGTAGTATGGGCAGAGAGGAGACCCAGTACTTC. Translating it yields CASSMGREETQYF.

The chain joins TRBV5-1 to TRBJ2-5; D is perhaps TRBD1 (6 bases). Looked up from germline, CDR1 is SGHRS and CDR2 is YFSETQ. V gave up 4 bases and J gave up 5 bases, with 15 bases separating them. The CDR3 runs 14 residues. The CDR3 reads CASSPGQTIETQYF. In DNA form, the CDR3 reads TGCGCCAGCAGCCCTGGACAGACGATTGAGACCCAGTACTTC.

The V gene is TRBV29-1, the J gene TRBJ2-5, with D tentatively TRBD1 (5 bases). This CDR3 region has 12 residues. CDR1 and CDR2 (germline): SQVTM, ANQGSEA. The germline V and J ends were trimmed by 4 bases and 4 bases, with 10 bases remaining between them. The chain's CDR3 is CSVGFRVETQYF. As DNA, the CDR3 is TGCAGCGTTGGCTTCAGGGTAGAGACCCAGTACTTC.

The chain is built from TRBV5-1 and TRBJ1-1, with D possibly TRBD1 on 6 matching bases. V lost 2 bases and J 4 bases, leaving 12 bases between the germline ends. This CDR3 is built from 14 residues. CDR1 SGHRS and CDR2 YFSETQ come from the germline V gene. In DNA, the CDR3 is TGCGCCAGCAGCTTCGGGGGGCTCGGCACTGAAGCTTTCTTT. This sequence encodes CASSFGGLGTEAFF.

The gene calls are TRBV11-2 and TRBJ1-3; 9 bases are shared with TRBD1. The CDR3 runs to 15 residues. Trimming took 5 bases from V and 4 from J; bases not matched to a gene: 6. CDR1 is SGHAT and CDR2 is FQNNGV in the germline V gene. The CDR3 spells CASSIGQGKGNTIYF. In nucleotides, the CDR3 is TGTGCCAGCAGCATTGGACAGGGGAAAGGAAACACCATATATTTT. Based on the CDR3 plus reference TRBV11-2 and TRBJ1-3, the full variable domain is EAGVAQSPRYKIIEKRQSVAFWCNPISGHATLYWYQQILGQGPKLLIQFQNNGVVDDSQLPKDRFSAERLKGVDSTLKIQPAKLEDSAVYLCASSIGQGKGNTIYFGEGSWLTVV.

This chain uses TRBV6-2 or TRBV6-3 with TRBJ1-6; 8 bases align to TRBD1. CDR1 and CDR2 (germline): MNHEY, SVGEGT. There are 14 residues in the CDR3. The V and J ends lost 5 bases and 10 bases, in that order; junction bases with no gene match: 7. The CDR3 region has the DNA TGTGCCAGCAGTCTCACAGGGGGGGAATCACCCCTCCACTTT. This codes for CASSLTGGESPLHF.

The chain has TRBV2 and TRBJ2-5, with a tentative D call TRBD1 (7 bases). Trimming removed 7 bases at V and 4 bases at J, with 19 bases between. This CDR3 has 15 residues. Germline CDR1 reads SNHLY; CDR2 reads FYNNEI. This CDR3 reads CASISTGEVGETQYF. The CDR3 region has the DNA TGTGCCAGCATTTCAACAGGGGAGGTGGGAGAGACCCAGTACTTC.

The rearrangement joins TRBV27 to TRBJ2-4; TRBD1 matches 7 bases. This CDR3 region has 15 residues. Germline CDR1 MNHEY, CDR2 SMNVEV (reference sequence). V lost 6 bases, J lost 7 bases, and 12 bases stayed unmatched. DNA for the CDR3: TGTGCCAGCAGCTCAACTCGGACAGGCACTAACATTCAGTACTTC. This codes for CASSSTRTGTNIQYF.

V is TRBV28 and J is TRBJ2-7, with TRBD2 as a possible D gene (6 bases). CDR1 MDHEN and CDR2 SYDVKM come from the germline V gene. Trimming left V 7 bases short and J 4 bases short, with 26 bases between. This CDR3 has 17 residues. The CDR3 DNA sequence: TGTGCCAGCAATACTTGGGGGGAGGTCGTTAAGAGGTACGAGCAGTACTTC. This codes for CASNTWGEVVKRYEQYF.

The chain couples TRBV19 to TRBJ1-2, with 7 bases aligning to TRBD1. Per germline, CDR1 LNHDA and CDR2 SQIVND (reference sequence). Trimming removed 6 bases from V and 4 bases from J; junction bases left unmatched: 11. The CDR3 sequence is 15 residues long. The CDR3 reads CASRSPGQSFYGYTF. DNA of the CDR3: TGTGCCAGTAGGTCCCCGGGACAGAGCTTCTATGGCTACACCTTC.

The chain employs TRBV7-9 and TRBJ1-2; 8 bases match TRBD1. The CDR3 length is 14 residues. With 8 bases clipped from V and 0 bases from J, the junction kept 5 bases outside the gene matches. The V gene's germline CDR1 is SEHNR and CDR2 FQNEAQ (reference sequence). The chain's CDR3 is CASFRTGSNYGYTF. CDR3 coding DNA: TGTGCCAGCTTCCGGACAGGGTCTAACTATGGCTACACCTTC. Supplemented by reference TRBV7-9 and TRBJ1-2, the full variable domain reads DTGVSQNPRHKITKRGQNVTFRCDPISEHNRLYWYRQTLGQGPEFLTYFQNEAQLEKSRLLSDRFSAERPKGSFSTLEIQRTEQGDSAMYLCASFRTGSNYGYTFGSGTRLTVV.